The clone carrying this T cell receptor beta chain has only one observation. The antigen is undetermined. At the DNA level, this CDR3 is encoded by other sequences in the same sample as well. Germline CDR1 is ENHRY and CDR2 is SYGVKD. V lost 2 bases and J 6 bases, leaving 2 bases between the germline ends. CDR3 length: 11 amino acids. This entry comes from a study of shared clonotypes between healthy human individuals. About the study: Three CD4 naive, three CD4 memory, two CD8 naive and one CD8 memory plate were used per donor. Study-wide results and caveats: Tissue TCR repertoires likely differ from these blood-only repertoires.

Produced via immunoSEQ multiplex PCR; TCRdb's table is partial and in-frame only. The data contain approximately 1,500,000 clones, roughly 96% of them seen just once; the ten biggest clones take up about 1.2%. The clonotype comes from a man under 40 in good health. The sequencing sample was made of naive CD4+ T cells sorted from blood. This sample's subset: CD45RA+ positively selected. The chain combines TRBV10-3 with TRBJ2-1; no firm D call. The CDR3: CAISEVNEQFF. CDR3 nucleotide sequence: TGTGCCATCAGTGAGGTCAATGAGCAGTTCTTC.